The 5 T cell receptor beta chains reported below all come from one sample, sequenced in a study of cytomegalovirus exposure and HLA in healthy donors. Vbeta (60) and Jbeta (13) primers were used in the PCR. Method: immunoSEQ multiplex PCR; TCRdb's copy keeps in-frame clones and lacks some. The sample table includes about 70,000 clones. The material sequenced was PBMCs. The receptors shown here come from a female donor in good health and CMV-seropositive.

The rearrangement joins TRBV27 to TRBJ2-7; D may be TRBD2 (5 bases). Germline-derived CDR1 and CDR2 are MNHEY and SMNVEV (reference sequence). The CDR3 loop spans 17 amino acids. Trimming stripped 6 bases from V and 0 bases from J, with 21 bases between. The CDR3 nucleotides are TGTGCCAGCAGCCCCACCACGGCGGGTTACAACTCCTACGAGCAGTACTTC. This encodes CASSPTTAGYNSYEQYF.

In DNA, the CDR3 is TGCGCCAGCAGCTTGGGGACAGGGTCAGAGACCCAGTACTTC. The encoded protein is CASSLGTGSETQYF. The chain recombines TRBV5-1 with TRBJ2-5; 8 bases are a match to TRBD1. The CDR3 is made up of 14 amino acids. The junction had 2 bases not matched to a gene; V was cut back by 0 bases and J by 4 bases. Per the germline V gene, CDR1 is SGHRS and CDR2 is YFSETQ.

The chain recombines TRBV27 with TRBJ2-7, with D uncertain. The ends were cut back, 3 bases at V and 0 bases at J, with 9 bases in the middle. Germline CDR1 reads MNHEY; CDR2 reads SMNVEV (reference sequence). This CDR3 is 14 amino acids long. The CDR3 spells CASSLHESSYEQYF. CDR3 in DNA: TGTGCCAGCAGTTTGCATGAGAGCTCCTACGAGCAGTACTTC.

The chain joins TRBV2 to TRBJ2-7, with D perhaps TRBD1 (5 bases). The CDR3 extends over 13 amino acids. Trimming pared 7 bases from V and 2 bases from J, leaving 12 bases between. CDR1 is SNHLY and CDR2 is FYNNEI in the germline V gene. The CDR3 protein is CASKTEGAYEQYF. The CDR3 coding sequence is TGTGCCAGCAAGACAGAAGGCGCCTACGAGCAGTACTTC.

This sequence joins TRBV4-1 and TRBJ2-3; TRBD2 matches at 13 bases. V was clipped by 4 bases and J by 3 bases; unmatched bases: 4. CDR3 size: 16 residues. The germline V gene encodes CDR1 MGHRA and CDR2 YSYEKL. CDR3 protein: CASSLILAGGTDTQYF. In DNA, the CDR3 is TGCGCCAGCAGCCTCATACTAGCGGGAGGGACAGATACGCAGTATTTT.